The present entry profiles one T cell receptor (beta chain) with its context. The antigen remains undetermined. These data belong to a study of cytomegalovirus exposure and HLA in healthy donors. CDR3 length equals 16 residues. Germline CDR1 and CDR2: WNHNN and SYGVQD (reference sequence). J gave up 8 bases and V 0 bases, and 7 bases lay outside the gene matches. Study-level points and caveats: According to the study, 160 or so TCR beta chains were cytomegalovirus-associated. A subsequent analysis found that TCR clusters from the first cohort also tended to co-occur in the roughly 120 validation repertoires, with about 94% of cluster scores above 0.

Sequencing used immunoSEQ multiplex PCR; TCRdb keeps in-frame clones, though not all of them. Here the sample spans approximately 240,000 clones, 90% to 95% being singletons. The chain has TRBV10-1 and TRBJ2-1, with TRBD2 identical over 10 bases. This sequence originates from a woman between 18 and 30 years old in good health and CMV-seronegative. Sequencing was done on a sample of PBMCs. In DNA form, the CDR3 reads TGCGCCAGCAGTGAGTCGGCTAGCGGGAGATTGGATGAGCAGTTCTTC. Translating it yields CASSESASGRLDEQFF.